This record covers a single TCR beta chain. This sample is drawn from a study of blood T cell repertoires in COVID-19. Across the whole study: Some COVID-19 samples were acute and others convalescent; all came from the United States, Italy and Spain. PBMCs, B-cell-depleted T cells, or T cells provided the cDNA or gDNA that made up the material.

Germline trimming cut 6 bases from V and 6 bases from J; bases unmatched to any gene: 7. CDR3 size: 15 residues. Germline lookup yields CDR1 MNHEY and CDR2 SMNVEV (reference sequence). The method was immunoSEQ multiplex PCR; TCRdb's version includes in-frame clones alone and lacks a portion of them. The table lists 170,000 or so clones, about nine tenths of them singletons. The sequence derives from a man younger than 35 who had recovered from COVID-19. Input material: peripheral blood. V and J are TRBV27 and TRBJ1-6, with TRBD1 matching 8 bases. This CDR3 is CASSWTGPLNSPLHF. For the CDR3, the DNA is TGTGCCAGCAGCTGGACAGGGCCCCTTAATTCACCCCTCCACTTT.